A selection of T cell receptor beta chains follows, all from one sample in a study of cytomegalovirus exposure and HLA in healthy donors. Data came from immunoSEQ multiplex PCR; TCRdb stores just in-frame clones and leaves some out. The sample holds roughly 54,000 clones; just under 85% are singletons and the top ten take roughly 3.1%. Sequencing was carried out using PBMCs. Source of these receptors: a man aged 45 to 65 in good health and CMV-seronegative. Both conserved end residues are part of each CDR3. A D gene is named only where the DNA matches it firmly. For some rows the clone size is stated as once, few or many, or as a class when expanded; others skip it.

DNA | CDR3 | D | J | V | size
TGTGCCAGCAGCCGTACCGGGATTATGGAAAAACTGTTTTTT | CASSRTGIMEKLFF | NA | TRBJ1-4 | TRBV5-6 | NA
TGTGCCAGCAAACAGGGGGACGGCTACACCTTC | CASKQGDGYTF | TRBD1 | TRBJ1-2 | TRBV6-5 | NA
TGTGCCAGCAGTTACGGGCTCACCTACGAGCAGTACTTC | CASSYGLTYEQYF | NA | TRBJ2-7 | TRBV6-5 | NA
TGCAGCGTAGATGGGGCCTCCGGGACAGGGGAAGTTGGGGAGACCCAGTACTTC | CSVDGASGTGEVGETQYF | TRBD1 | TRBJ2-5 | TRBV29-1 | NA
TGTGCCAGCAGCTGGACAGGAACCGCTAACACTGAAGCTTTCTTT | CASSWTGTANTEAFF | TRBD1 | TRBJ1-1 | TRBV5-6 | NA
TGTGCCAGCAGCGTAGGGTCTAGCGGGGAAGAGACCCAGTACTTC | CASSVGSSGEETQYF | TRBD2 | TRBJ2-5 | TRBV9 | NA
TGCGCCAGCAATCTAGCGTCTGGGGCCAACGTCCTGACTTTC | CASNLASGANVLTF | NA | TRBJ2-6 | TRBV5-1 | NA
TGTGCCAGCAGTTACTCGTACAGAAAGGACTATGGCTACACCTTC | CASSYSYRKDYGYTF | NA | TRBJ1-2 | TRBV6-5 | NA
TGTGCCAGCAGTTTATCTAGGACACCTTACGAGCAGTACTTC | CASSLSRTPYEQYF | NA | TRBJ2-7 | TRBV28 | NA
TGTGCCAGCAGTTTATCGGACAGGTCGGCCCAGCATTTT | CASSLSDRSAQHF | TRBD1 | TRBJ1-5 | TRBV28 | NA
TGTGCCAGCAGCCAGGGGGCGAAGACCCAGTACTTC | CASSQGAKTQYF | TRBD1 | TRBJ2-5 | TRBV6-5 | NA
TGCGCCAGCAGCAGGATCGGTGGGTCTAGCTACGAGCAGTACTTC | CASSRIGGSSYEQYF | NA | TRBJ2-7 | TRBV5-1 | few
TGTGCCAGCAGCCCGGGGACAGGACATCAGCCCCAGCATTTT | CASSPGTGHQPQHF | TRBD1 | TRBJ1-5 | TRBV6-4 | NA
TGTGCCAGTGCCGGGACAGGGCTTTTCGGGGAGCTGTTTTTT | CASAGTGLFGELFF | TRBD1 | TRBJ2-2 | TRBV19 | NA
TGTGCCAGCAGTGAGCGGGGGACGGGGGGCAATCAGCCCCAGCATTTT | CASSERGTGGNQPQHF | NA | TRBJ1-5 | TRBV6-1 | NA
TGTGCCAGCAGCCCGACAGGGATGTCGTATGGCTACACCTTC | CASSPTGMSYGYTF | TRBD1 | TRBJ1-2 | TRBV28 | NA
TGTGCCAGCAGTGCCCGGGACAGGGGGCTCCAAGAGACCCAGTACTTC | CASSARDRGLQETQYF | TRBD1 | TRBJ2-5 | TRBV6-1 | NA
TGTGCCAGCAGTTCCCGGACAGAACATGGCTACACCTTC | CASSSRTEHGYTF | NA | TRBJ1-2 | TRBV27 | NA
TGCGCCAGCAGCCAGGACGGGACAGGTATCTATGGCTACACCTTC | CASSQDGTGIYGYTF | TRBD1 | TRBJ1-2 | TRBV4-3 | NA
TGTGCCAGCAGCTCCTCCCCCAGCGGGCCCTACGAGCAGTACTTC | CASSSSPSGPYEQYF | NA | TRBJ2-7 | TRBV5-8 | NA
TGTGCCAGCAGCGTAGCCGAGGGGGAAGAGCAGTACTTC | CASSVAEGEEQYF | NA | TRBJ2-7 | TRBV9 | NA
TGTGCCAGCAGTCCGACAGGGACCTACGAGCAGTACTTC | CASSPTGTYEQYF | TRBD1 | TRBJ2-7 | TRBV28 | NA
TGTGCCATCGGGGGGGTACAAGAGACCCAGTACTTC | CAIGGVQETQYF | TRBD2 | TRBJ2-5 | TRBV10-3 | once
TGTGCCAGCAACTGGACAGGCGAAGGGACCCAGTACTTC | CASNWTGEGTQYF | TRBD1 | TRBJ2-5 | TRBV5-4 | NA
TGTGCCAGCAGCCGAACAGGGAGTCAATCACCCCTCCACTTT | CASSRTGSQSPLHF | NA | TRBJ1-6 | TRBV7-3 | NA
TGTGCCAGCTCACCCGCGGGTGCTACCATATATTTT | CASSPAGATIYF | NA | TRBJ1-3 | TRBV18 | NA
TGTGCCAGCAGCTTGATGCTAGCGGGGGGTAGCTACGAGCAGTACTTC | CASSLMLAGGSYEQYF | TRBD2 | TRBJ2-7 | TRBV5-4 | NA